The 20 T cell receptor beta chains below all came from one sample that was sequenced in a study of T cell responses to AZD1222 COVID-19 vaccine. The assay was immunoSEQ multiplex PCR, and TCRdb's table has in-frame clones only and misses some. The sample yields about 76,000 clones, 60% to 85% seen once. Source: peripheral blood, taken 28 days after the second dose of the MenACWY control vaccine. These receptors all come from an adult who received the MenACWY meningococcal vaccine as a control.

This chain uses TRBV5-5 with TRBJ1-6; 7 nucleotides agree with TRBD1. The germline V gene encodes CDR1 SGHKS and CDR2 YYEKEE (reference sequence). Trimming at V came to 4 bases and at J to 7 bases, leaving 11 bases not matched to a gene. The CDR3 is made up of 16 amino acids. CDR3 region: CASSPGTEIYNSPLHF. CDR3 DNA: TGTGCCAGCAGCCCCGGGACAGAAATCTACAATTCACCCCTCCACTTT.

V gene TRBV25-1 combines with J gene TRBJ1-6; D possibly corresponds to TRBD1 (5 bases). Germline values: CDR1 MGHDK, CDR2 SYGVNS. V lost 8 bases and J lost 9, with 11 bases in between. This CDR3 spans 12 amino acids. Written as DNA, the CDR3 is TGTGCCAGCGGCAGGGAGAGTTCACCCCTCCACTTT. It specifies CASGRESSPLHF.

The chain carries TRBV7-9 and TRBJ1-4; tentative D call: TRBD1 (6 bases). Trimming stripped 6 bases from V and 8 bases from J, with 19 bases between. This CDR3 is 15 amino acids long. Germline assignment: CDR1 SEHNR and CDR2 FQNEAQ (reference sequence). CDR3 DNA: TGTGCCAGCAGTCTTTGGGGACAACGGGAGGAAAAACTGTTTTTT. Translated: CASSLWGQREEKLFF.

The CDR3 loop reads CASSLLLPIDTQYF. In DNA form, the CDR3 reads TGTGCCAGCAGCTTACTATTACCCATAGATACGCAGTATTTT. The chain couples TRBV7-2 to TRBJ2-3; D call uncertain. From germline, CDR1 is SGHTA and CDR2 FQGNSA. The V end was cut by 2 bases, the J end by 5 bases, with 11 bases between. The CDR3 contains 14 residues.

The J gene is TRBJ1-3, the V gene TRBV23-1; D perhaps matches TRBD1 (5 bases). Being an ORF, TRBV23-1 has a function that is uncertain. V lost 6 bases and J 4 bases, leaving 16 bases between the germline ends. This CDR3 region has 15 residues. The CDR3 spells CASSHPGGDGNTIYF. The CDR3, as DNA: TGCGCCAGCAGCCACCCTGGGGGTGACGGAAACACCATATATTTT.

This rearrangement joins TRBV5-5 to TRBJ2-7; 9 positions match TRBD1. Germline lookup yields CDR1 SGHKS and CDR2 YYEKEE (reference sequence). This CDR3 comprises 14 residues. The J segment lost 1 base and the V segment lost 4 bases, leaving 3 bases of the junction unmatched. Here the CDR3 reads CASSRTGDSYEQYF. The DNA of the CDR3 is TGTGCCAGCAGCCGGACAGGGGATTCCTACGAGCAGTACTTC.

This chain uses TRBV2 with TRBJ1-1; D ambiguous. The ends were cut back, 6 bases at V and 0 bases at J, with 8 bases in the middle. Per the germline V gene, CDR1 is SNHLY and CDR2 is FYNNEI. CDR3 length: 13 amino acids. The CDR3 reads CASSRTVNTEAFF. The CDR3 nucleotides are TGTGCCAGCAGCAGGACGGTGAACACTGAAGCTTTCTTT.

This chain connects TRBV6-2 or TRBV6-3 to TRBJ2-1; 9 bases align to TRBD2. Germline lookup yields CDR1 MNHEY and CDR2 SVGEGT. The J segment lost 6 bases and the V segment lost 2 bases, leaving 11 bases of the junction unmatched. This CDR3 region has 17 residues. The CDR3 DNA sequence: TGTGCCAGCAGTTACGTACTAGCGGGTCGGGCGCCCAATGAGCAGTTCTTC. This codes for CASSYVLAGRAPNEQFF.

The chain employs TRBV28 and TRBJ1-4, with TRBD1 identical over 11 bases. CDR1 and CDR2 (germline): MDHEN, SYDVKM. Losses at the gene ends were 6 bases for V and 5 bases for J; bases not matched to a gene: 5. The CDR3 is 15 residues long. Written as DNA, the CDR3 is TGTGCCAGCAGAGGACAGGGGGCGCCGAATGAAAAACTGTTTTTT. Protein sequence: CASRGQGAPNEKLFF.

The chain uses TRBV7-9 and TRBJ1-4; a possible D gene is TRBD1 (5 bases). The germline V and J ends were trimmed by 6 bases and 7 bases, with 18 bases remaining between them. This CDR3 contains 15 residues. Germline-derived CDR1 and CDR2 are SEHNR and FQNEAQ (reference sequence). This CDR3 is CASSSDFGDAEKLFF. The CDR3 DNA sequence: TGTGCCAGCAGTTCCGATTTTGGGGACGCTGAAAAACTGTTTTTT. Using reference TRBV7-9 and TRBJ1-4 for the parts outside the CDR3, the full variable domain is DTGVSQNPRHKITKRGQNVTFRCDPISEHNRLYWYRQTLGQGPEFLTYFQNEAQLEKSRLLSDRFSAERPKGSFSTLEIQRTEQGDSAMYLCASSSDFGDAEKLFFGSGTQLSVL.

For the CDR3, the DNA is TGCGCCAGCAACATTCAGTACTTC. It translates to CASNIQYF. V is TRBV10-1 and J is TRBJ2-4; D is unresolved. This CDR3 is 8 amino acids long. V was pared by 7 bases and J by 8 bases, with 0 bases between. Germline lookup yields CDR1 WNHNN and CDR2 SYGVQD (reference sequence).

This chain links TRBV5-4 with TRBJ1-2; no reliable D call. The CDR3 has 13 amino acids. Germline assignment: CDR1 SGHNT and CDR2 YYREEE (reference sequence). Trimming took off 2 bases at V and 1 base at J, with 6 bases between the two ends. CDR3 coding DNA: TGTGCCAGCAGCTTAAACAGTAACTATGGCTACACCTTC. Translating it yields CASSLNSNYGYTF.

This chain joins TRBV5-6 and TRBJ1-2; weak D call: TRBD1 (5 bases). The germline V gene has CDR1 SGHDT and CDR2 YYEEEE. CDR3 length: 14 amino acids. Between the trimmed V and J ends, which lost 4 bases and 2 bases, there was a span of 12 bases. Here the CDR3 reads CASSIRQMNYGYTF. The CDR3, as DNA: TGTGCCAGCAGCATAAGACAGATGAACTATGGCTACACCTTC.

V usage is TRBV6-1 and J usage is TRBJ1-2; TRBD1 matches at 7 bases. Germline values: CDR1 MNHNS, CDR2 SASEGT. There are 16 residues in the CDR3. Trimming removed 1 base from V and 0 bases from J; junction bases left unmatched: 5. This CDR3 reads CASSEGQGLANYGYTF. In DNA, the CDR3 is TGTGCCAGCAGTGAAGGACAGGGCCTGGCTAACTATGGCTACACCTTC.

A single count supports this clone. This chain joins TRBV2 and TRBJ1-4; the D is unclear. The CDR3 sequence is 14 residues long. The V gene lost 3 bases and the J gene lost 3 bases, with 8 bases spanning the gap. The germline V gene encodes CDR1 SNHLY and CDR2 FYNNEI. The CDR3 DNA is TGTGCCAGCAGTGACGGGAGGTCTAATGAAAAACTGTTTTTT. Protein product: CASSDGRSNEKLFF.

The V and J genes are TRBV7-9 and TRBJ1-1; 12 positions match TRBD1. V lost 5 bases to trimming and J lost 6 bases; unmatched junction nucleotides: 7. Germline CDR1 and CDR2: SEHNR and FQNEAQ (reference sequence). The CDR3 length is 15 residues. Written as DNA, the CDR3 is TGTGCCAGCAGCGAGGGACAGGGGGCGTCCGCTGAAGCTTTCTTT. Protein product: CASSEGQGASAEAFF.

The chain combines TRBV29-1 with TRBJ2-5; D gene ambiguous. There are 14 residues in the CDR3. V lost 5 bases, J lost 2 bases, and 15 bases lay in between. Germline lookup yields CDR1 SQVTM and CDR2 ANQGSEA. The CDR3, as DNA: TGCAGCGTTTTTGGTCGCCAGGCACAAGAGACCCAGTACTTC. Amino acids: CSVFGRQAQETQYF.

The V gene is TRBV3-1 (or the pseudogene TRBV3-2), the J gene TRBJ1-3; D gene uncertain. CDR1 and CDR2 from the germline V gene are LGHDT and YNNKEL (reference sequence). The CDR3 is made up of 13 amino acids. Trimming stripped 0 bases from V and 1 base from J, with 1 base between. The CDR3 region is CASSQDSGNTIYF. CDR3 nucleotide sequence: TGTGCCAGCAGCCAAGATTCTGGAAACACCATATATTTT.

This chain joins TRBV7-2 and TRBJ1-2, with D uncertain. The CDR3 has 13 residues. The V gene's germline CDR1 is SGHTA and CDR2 FQGNSA. Trimming removed 2 bases from V and 5 bases from J, with 9 bases in between. The CDR3 sequence is CASSLPRGYGYTF. For the CDR3, the DNA is TGTGCCAGCAGCTTACCCCGGGGTTATGGCTACACCTTC.

The chain has TRBV18 and TRBJ1-1, with D unresolved. The CDR3 length is 14 residues. V lost 3 bases and J lost 0, with 8 bases in between. The germline CDR1 and CDR2 sequences are KGHSH and LQKENI. The CDR3 region is CASSPESLNTEAFF. CDR3 DNA: TGTGCCAGCTCACCTGAGAGCCTGAACACTGAAGCTTTCTTT. Together with reference TRBV18 and TRBJ1-1, the CDR3 gives the full variable domain: NAGVMQNPRHLVRRRGQEARLRCSPMKGHSHVYWYRQLPEEGLKFMVYLQKENIIDESGMPKERFSAEFPKEGPSILRIQQVVRGDSAAYFCASSPESLNTEAFFGQGTRLTVV.